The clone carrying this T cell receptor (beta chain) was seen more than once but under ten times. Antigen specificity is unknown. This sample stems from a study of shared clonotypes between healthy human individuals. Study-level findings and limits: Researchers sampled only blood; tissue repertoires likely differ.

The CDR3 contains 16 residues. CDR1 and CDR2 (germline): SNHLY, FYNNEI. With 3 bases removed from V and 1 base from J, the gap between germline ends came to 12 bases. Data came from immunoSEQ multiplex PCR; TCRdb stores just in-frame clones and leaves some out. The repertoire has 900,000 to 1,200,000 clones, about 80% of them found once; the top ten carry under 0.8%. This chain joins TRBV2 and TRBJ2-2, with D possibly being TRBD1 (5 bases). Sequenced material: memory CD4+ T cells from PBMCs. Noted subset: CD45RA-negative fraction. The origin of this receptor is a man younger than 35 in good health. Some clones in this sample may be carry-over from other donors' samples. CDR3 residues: CASSDYGALNTGELFF. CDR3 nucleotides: TGTGCCAGCAGTGATTATGGGGCCCTGAACACCGGGGAGCTGTTTTTT. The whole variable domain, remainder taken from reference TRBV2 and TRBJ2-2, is EPEVTQTPSHQVTQMGQEVILRCVPISNHLYFYWYRQILGQKVEFLVSFYNNEISEKSEIFDDQFSVERPDGSNFTLKIRSTKLEDSAMYFCASSDYGALNTGELFFGEGSRLTVL.